Listed below are T cell receptor beta chains from one sample, sequenced in a study of shared clonotypes between healthy human individuals. Clones were sequenced by immunoSEQ multiplex PCR, and TCRdb holds only the in-frame ones, with some missing. The repertoire holds about 2.3 million clones, with 80% to 95% as singletons. Sequenced sample: naive CD4+ T cells from PBMCs. These TCRs come from a man aged 18 to 29 in good health. Some clones in this sample may be carry-over from other donors' samples. CDR3s include the opening cysteine and the closing phenylalanine or tryptophan. The order of the fields is CDR3 DNA, CDR3 protein, CDR3 length, V gene, D gene, J gene, clone size. A D gene is named only where the DNA matches it firmly. The size field is filled for only some rows; it gives once, few, many or a size class.

DNA: TGTGCCAGCAGCTTTGGACCGAACACCGGGGAGCTGTTTTTT
CDR3: CASSFGPNTGELFF
length: 14
V: TRBV11-3
D: .
J: TRBJ2-2
size: .

DNA: TGTGCCAGCAGCTTGGGTCAGGGAGCCACCGGGGAGCTGTTTTTT
CDR3: CASSLGQGATGELFF
length: 15
V: TRBV5-4
D: .
J: TRBJ2-2
size: .

DNA: TGCAGCGTTGGAGGGCGGGAGGGGCTGTGGAATGAGCAGTTCTTC
CDR3: CSVGGREGLWNEQFF
length: 15
V: TRBV29-1
D: TRBD2
J: TRBJ2-1
size: .

DNA: TGTGCCAGCAGTTTACCCGGACAGGGCGCTTGGACAGATACGCAGTATTTT
CDR3: CASSLPGQGAWTDTQYF
length: 17
V: TRBV28
D: TRBD1
J: TRBJ2-3
size: .

DNA: TGTGCCAGCAGTGACACAGGGACCAATCAGCCCCAGCATTTT
CDR3: CASSDTGTNQPQHF
length: 14
V: TRBV6-5
D: .
J: TRBJ1-5
size: .

DNA: TGTGCCAGCAGTAACCCCGTGAACACTGAAGCTTTCTTT
CDR3: CASSNPVNTEAFF
length: 13
V: TRBV28
D: .
J: TRBJ1-1
size: .

DNA: TGTGCCAGCAGTTACGAGCGGGAGGGAGTCAATGAGCAGTTCTTC
CDR3: CASSYEREGVNEQFF
length: 15
V: TRBV6-6
D: TRBD2
J: TRBJ2-1
size: .

DNA: TGTGCCAGCAGCGTCTCCATGACCCGGACAGGGGAGACTGAAGCTTTCTTT
CDR3: CASSVSMTRTGETEAFF
length: 17
V: TRBV9
D: TRBD1
J: TRBJ1-1
size: .

DNA: TGTGCCAGCAGTGCACGACAGGGGAATTCACCCCTCCACTTT
CDR3: CASSARQGNSPLHF
length: 14
V: TRBV27
D: TRBD1
J: TRBJ1-6
size: .

DNA: TGTGCCAGCTCGTGGAGGGGGCGAGTCTTAAATCAGCCCCAGCATTTT
CDR3: CASSWRGRVLNQPQHF
length: 16
V: TRBV19
D: TRBD1
J: TRBJ1-5
size: .

DNA: TGTGCCAGCAGCTTCGGGTTACTTAAAGACTATGGCTACACCTTC
CDR3: CASSFGLLKDYGYTF
length: 15
V: TRBV5-4
D: .
J: TRBJ1-2
size: .

DNA: TGTGCCAGCAGCGTAGCGGGCTCTGGAAACACCATATATTTT
CDR3: CASSVAGSGNTIYF
length: 14
V: TRBV9
D: .
J: TRBJ1-3
size: few

DNA: TGTGCCAGCAGTGAAGTAAGGGGGACTAATGAAAAACTGTTTTTT
CDR3: CASSEVRGTNEKLFF
length: 15
V: TRBV6-1
D: .
J: TRBJ1-4
size: .

DNA: TGTGCCAGCAGCTTCTTAGCGGGATGGGGCACAGATACGCAGTATTTT
CDR3: CASSFLAGWGTDTQYF
length: 16
V: TRBV7-3
D: TRBD2
J: TRBJ2-3
size: .

DNA: TGCGCCAGCAGCTTGGGAGGTAGCGGCTATGGCTACACCTTC
CDR3: CASSLGGSGYGYTF
length: 14
V: TRBV5-1
D: .
J: TRBJ1-2
size: once

DNA: TGTGCCAGCAGCTCGGGACGGTTAACCTACAATGAGCAGTTCTTC
CDR3: CASSSGRLTYNEQFF
length: 15
V: TRBV7-3
D: .
J: TRBJ2-1
size: few

DNA: TGTGCCAGCAGGTCCCTGGGACTAGCGGGACTCGAGCAGTACTTC
CDR3: CASRSLGLAGLEQYF
length: 15
V: TRBV2
D: TRBD2
J: TRBJ2-7
size: .

DNA: TGCGCCAGCAGCCAAGACTCCCAGGTCCAGTACTACGAGCAGTACTTC
CDR3: CASSQDSQVQYYEQYF
length: 16
V: TRBV4-1
D: .
J: TRBJ2-7
size: .

DNA: TGTGCCAGCAGTCGAACACTCTCTGGGGCCAACGTCCTGACTTTC
CDR3: CASSRTLSGANVLTF
length: 15
V: TRBV6-5
D: .
J: TRBJ2-6
size: .

DNA: TGTGCCAGCTCCGGGGGGAGACCTGAGCAGTTCTTC
CDR3: CASSGGRPEQFF
length: 12
V: TRBV9
D: TRBD2
J: TRBJ2-1
size: once

DNA: TGTGCCAGCAGTCCTCATCTTTTGTATGGCTACACCTTC
CDR3: CASSPHLLYGYTF
length: 13
V: TRBV27
D: .
J: TRBJ1-2
size: few

DNA: TGTGCCAGCAGCAGATATAACAAGGCAGACTATGGCTACACCTTC
CDR3: CASSRYNKADYGYTF
length: 15
V: TRBV6-5
D: .
J: TRBJ1-2
size: .

DNA: TGTGCCAGCTCACCTCGACTGGGCTACGAGCAGTACTTC
CDR3: CASSPRLGYEQYF
length: 13
V: TRBV18
D: .
J: TRBJ2-7
size: few

DNA: TGTGCCAGCAGTCCTAGCGGCAGCCTGCGGGGGCAGTACTTC
CDR3: CASSPSGSLRGQYF
length: 14
V: TRBV7-3
D: TRBD2
J: TRBJ2-7
size: .

DNA: TGTGCCATCAGGGGGATAAGCTCTGGAAACACCATATATTTT
CDR3: CAIRGISSGNTIYF
length: 14
V: TRBV10-3
D: .
J: TRBJ1-3
size: .

DNA: TGTGCCAGCAGCTTCCGAACAAACACCGGGGAGCTGTTTTTT
CDR3: CASSFRTNTGELFF
length: 14
V: TRBV5-4
D: .
J: TRBJ2-2
size: .

DNA: TGTGCCAGCAGTTTAAGGGGGGGGGTGTTAAGTCAGCCCCAGCATTTT
CDR3: CASSLRGGVLSQPQHF
length: 16
V: TRBV28
D: .
J: TRBJ1-5
size: .

DNA: TGTGCCAGCTCACCACGAAAAGGAGTCAACACTGAAGCTTTCTTT
CDR3: CASSPRKGVNTEAFF
length: 15
V: TRBV18
D: .
J: TRBJ1-1
size: .

DNA: TGTGCCAGCAGTTACTCTGACAGGGGGCGGAGGGAAAAACTGTTTTTT
CDR3: CASSYSDRGRREKLFF
length: 16
V: TRBV6-6
D: TRBD1
J: TRBJ1-4
size: .

DNA: TGTGCCAGCAGGGCGGACAGTTTCAACACTGAAGCTTTCTTT
CDR3: CASRADSFNTEAFF
length: 14
V: TRBV2
D: .
J: TRBJ1-1
size: .

DNA: TGCAGTCCATTAAGGCCCGGGGAGCTGTTTTTT
CDR3: CSPLRPGELFF
length: 11
V: TRBV20-1
D: .
J: TRBJ2-2
size: .

DNA: TGTGCCTGGGTGGGACCGAACTATGGCTACACCTTC
CDR3: CAWVGPNYGYTF
length: 12
V: TRBV30
D: .
J: TRBJ1-2
size: .

DNA: TGTGCCAGCAGTGGGCAGGGGGCGGTCACCGGGGAGCTGTTTTTT
CDR3: CASSGQGAVTGELFF
length: 15
V: TRBV28
D: TRBD1
J: TRBJ2-2
size: .

DNA: TGTGCCTGGAGTGTGAGACAAGGGGCCGAGCAGTACTTC
CDR3: CAWSVRQGAEQYF
length: 13
V: TRBV30
D: .
J: TRBJ2-7
size: .

DNA: TGTGCCAGCAGTTCCAGGACAGTTAACTATGGCTACACCTTC
CDR3: CASSSRTVNYGYTF
length: 14
V: TRBV28
D: .
J: TRBJ1-2
size: once

DNA: TGCGCCAGCAGCTTGGAACCGGGACAGGGGGGCAACGAGCAGTACTTC
CDR3: CASSLEPGQGGNEQYF
length: 16
V: TRBV5-1
D: TRBD1
J: TRBJ2-7
size: .

DNA: TGTGCCAGCAACAAGGACAGGATCTACAATGAGCAGTTCTTC
CDR3: CASNKDRIYNEQFF
length: 14
V: TRBV7-2
D: TRBD1
J: TRBJ2-1
size: .

DNA: TGTGCTAGTGGTCGATCGAACACCGGGGAGCTGTTTTTT
CDR3: CASGRSNTGELFF
length: 13
V: TRBV12-5
D: .
J: TRBJ2-2
size: .